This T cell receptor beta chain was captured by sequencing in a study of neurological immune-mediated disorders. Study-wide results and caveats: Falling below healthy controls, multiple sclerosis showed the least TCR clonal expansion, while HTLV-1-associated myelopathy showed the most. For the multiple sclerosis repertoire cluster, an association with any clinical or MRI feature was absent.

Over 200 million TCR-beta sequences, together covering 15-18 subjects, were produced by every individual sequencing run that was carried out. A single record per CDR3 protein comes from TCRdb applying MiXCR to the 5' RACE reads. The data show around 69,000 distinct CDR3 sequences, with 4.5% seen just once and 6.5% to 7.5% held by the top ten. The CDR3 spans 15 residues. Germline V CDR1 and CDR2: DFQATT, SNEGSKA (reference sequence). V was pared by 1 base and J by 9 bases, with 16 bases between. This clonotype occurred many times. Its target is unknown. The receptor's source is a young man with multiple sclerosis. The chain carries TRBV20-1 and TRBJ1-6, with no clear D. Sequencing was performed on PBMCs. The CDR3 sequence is CSARGTKGKISPLHF. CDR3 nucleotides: TGCAGTGCTAGAGGAACGAAGGGAAAGATTTCACCCCTCCACTTT.